The T cell receptor (beta chain) under discussion was sequenced for a study of cytomegalovirus exposure and HLA in healthy donors. PCR used 60 Vbeta primers and 13 Jbeta primers. The protocol was immunoSEQ multiplex PCR, while the TCRdb copy is restricted to in-frame clones and leaves out a portion. The sample holds about 140,000 clones; about four fifths are singletons and the top ten take approximately 1.3%. Unrecorded immune exposure was likely among donors, who were nominally healthy when sampled. Findings and caveats of the study: There were reportedly fewer N-insertions in an Asian-associated ancestry cluster than the approximately 670-donor mean, in a later analysis. A previous analysis found most TCR beta V segments productive roughly 90% or roughly 30% of the time.

The length of the CDR3 is 11 residues. Trimming removed 4 bases from V and 7 bases from J, with 7 bases in between. The V gene's germline CDR1 is SGHTA and CDR2 FQGTGA. For this clone: Its cognate antigen is unknown.

This receptor was obtained from a male donor in good health and CMV-seropositive. Sequenced input: PBMCs. The chain carries TRBV7-3 and TRBJ1-1; no reliable D call. Here the CDR3 reads CASSSGLEAFF. CDR3 DNA: TGTGCCAGCAGCTCTGGACTTGAAGCTTTCTTT.